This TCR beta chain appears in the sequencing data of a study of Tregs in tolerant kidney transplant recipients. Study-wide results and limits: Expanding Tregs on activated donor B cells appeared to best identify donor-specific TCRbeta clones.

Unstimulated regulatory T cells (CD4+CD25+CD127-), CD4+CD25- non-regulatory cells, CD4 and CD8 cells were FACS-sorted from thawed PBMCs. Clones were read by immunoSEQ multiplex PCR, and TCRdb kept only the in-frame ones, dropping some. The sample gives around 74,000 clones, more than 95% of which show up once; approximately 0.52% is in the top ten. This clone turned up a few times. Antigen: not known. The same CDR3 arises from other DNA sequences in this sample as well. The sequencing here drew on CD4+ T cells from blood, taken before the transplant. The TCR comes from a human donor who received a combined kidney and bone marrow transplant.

The CDR3 DNA follows: TGTGCCAGCAGCTTTGGACAGGGGTATGGCTACACCTTC. As protein: CASSFGQGYGYTF. The chain combines TRBV7-9 with TRBJ1-2, with TRBD1 identical over 9 bases. The CDR3 covers 13 residues. After removal of 3 bases from V and 5 bases from J, the junction contained 1 base not matched to a gene. Germline CDR1 and CDR2: SEHNR and FQNEAQ (reference sequence).